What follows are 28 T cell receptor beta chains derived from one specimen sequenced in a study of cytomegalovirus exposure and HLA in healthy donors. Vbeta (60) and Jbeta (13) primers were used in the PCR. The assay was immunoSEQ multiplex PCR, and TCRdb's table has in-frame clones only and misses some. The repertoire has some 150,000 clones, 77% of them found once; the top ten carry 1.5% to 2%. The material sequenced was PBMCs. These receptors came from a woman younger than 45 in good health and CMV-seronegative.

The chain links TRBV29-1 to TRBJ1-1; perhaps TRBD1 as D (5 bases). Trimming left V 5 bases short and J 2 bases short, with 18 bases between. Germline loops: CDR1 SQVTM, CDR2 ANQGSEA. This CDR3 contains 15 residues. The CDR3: CSVTGTQAGNTEAFF. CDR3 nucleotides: TGCAGCGTTACCGGGACCCAGGCGGGAAACACTGAAGCTTTCTTT. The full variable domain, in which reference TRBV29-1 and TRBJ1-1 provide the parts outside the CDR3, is SAVISQKPSRDICQRGTSLTIQCQVDSQVTMMFWYRQQPGQSLTLIATANQGSEATYESGFVIDKFPISRPNLTFSTLTVSNMSPEDSSIYLCSVTGTQAGNTEAFFGQGTRLTVV.

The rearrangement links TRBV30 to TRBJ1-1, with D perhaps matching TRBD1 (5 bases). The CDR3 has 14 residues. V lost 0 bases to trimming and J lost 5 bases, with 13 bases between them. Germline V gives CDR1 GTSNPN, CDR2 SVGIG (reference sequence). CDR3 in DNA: TGTGCCTGGAGTGTTGGGGGGGGTTGGACTGAAGCTTTCTTT. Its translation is CAWSVGGGWTEAFF. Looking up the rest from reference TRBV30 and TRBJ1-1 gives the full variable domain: SQTIHQWPATLVQPVGSPLSLECTVEGTSNPNLYWYRQAAGRGLQLLFYSVGIGQISSEVPQNLSASRPQDRQFILSSKKLLLSDSGFYLCAWSVGGGWTEAFFGQGTRLTVV.

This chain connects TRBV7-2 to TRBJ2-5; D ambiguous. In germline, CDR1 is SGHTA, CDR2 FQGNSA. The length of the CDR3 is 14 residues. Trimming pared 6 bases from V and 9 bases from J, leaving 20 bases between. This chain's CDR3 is CASSSPPAIAPQYF. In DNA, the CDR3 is TGTGCCAGCAGTTCCCCCCCCGCCATAGCCCCCCAGTACTTC.

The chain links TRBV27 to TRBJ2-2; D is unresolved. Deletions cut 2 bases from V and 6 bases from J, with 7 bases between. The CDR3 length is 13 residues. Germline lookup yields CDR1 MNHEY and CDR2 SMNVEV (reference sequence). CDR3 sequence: CASSLGPAGELFF. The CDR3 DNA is TGTGCCAGCAGTTTAGGTCCGGCCGGGGAGCTGTTTTTT.

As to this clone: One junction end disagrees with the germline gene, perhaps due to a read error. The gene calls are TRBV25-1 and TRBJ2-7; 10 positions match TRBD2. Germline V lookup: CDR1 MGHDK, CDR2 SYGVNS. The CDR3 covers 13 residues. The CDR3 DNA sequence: TGTGCCTGCAGCGGGAGGGGGAGTCACGAGCAGTACTTC. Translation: CACSGRGSHEQYF.

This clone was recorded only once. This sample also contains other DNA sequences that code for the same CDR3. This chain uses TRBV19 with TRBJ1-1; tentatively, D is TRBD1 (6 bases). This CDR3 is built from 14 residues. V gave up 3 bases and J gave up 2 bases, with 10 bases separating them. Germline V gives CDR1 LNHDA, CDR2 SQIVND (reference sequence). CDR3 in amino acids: CASSITGLNTEAFF. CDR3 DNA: TGTGCCAGTAGTATCACAGGGCTAAACACTGAAGCTTTCTTT.

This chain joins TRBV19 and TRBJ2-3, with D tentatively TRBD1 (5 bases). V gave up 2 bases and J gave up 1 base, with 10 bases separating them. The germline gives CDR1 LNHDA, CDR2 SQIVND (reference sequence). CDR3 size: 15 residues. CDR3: CASSITQGRTDTQYF. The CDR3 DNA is TGTGCCAGTAGTATAACTCAGGGCCGCACAGATACGCAGTATTTT.

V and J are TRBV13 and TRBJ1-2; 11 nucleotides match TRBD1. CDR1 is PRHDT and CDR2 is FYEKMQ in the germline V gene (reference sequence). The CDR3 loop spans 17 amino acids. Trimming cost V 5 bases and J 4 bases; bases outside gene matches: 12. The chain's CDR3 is CASSRTPRTGGSYGYTF. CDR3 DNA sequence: TGTGCCAGCAGCCGCACCCCAAGGACAGGGGGCTCCTATGGCTACACCTTC.

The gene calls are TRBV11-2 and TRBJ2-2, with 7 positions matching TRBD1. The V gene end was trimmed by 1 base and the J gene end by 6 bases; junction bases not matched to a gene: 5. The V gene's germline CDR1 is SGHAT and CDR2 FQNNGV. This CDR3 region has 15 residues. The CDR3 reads CASSLATGVAGELFF. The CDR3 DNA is TGTGCCAGCAGCTTAGCCACAGGGGTAGCCGGGGAGCTGTTTTTT.

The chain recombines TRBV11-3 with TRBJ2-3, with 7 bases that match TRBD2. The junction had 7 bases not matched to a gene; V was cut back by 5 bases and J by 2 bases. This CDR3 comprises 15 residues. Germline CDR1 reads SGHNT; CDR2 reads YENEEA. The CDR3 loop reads CASSNGGTLTDTQYF. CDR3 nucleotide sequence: TGTGCCAGCAGCAACGGGGGGACTCTCACAGATACGCAGTATTTT.

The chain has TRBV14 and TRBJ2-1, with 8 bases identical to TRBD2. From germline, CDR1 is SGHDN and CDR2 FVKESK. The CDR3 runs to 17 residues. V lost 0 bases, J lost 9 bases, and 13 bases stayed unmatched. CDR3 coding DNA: TGTGCCAGCAGCCAAGATCTCGGTTTGGCGGGAGGAGCTGAGCAGTTCTTC. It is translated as CASSQDLGLAGGAEQFF.

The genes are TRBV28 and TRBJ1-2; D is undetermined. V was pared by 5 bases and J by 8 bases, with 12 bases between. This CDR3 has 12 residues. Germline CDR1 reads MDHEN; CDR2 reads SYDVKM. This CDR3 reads CASSRDIEGYTF. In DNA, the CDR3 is TGTGCCAGCAGTCGCGACATTGAGGGCTACACCTTC.

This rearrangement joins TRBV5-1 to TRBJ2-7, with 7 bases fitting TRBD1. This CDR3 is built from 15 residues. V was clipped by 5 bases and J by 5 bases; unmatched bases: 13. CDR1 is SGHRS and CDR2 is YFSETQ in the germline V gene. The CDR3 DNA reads TGCGCCAGCAGGCCGGGACAGCGAGAGGAAAACGAGCAGTACTTC. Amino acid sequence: CASRPGQREENEQYF.

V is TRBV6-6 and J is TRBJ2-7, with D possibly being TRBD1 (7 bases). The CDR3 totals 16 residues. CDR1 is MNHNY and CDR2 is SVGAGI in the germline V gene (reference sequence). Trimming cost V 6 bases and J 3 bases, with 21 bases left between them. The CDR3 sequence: CASRGGQTLADYEQYF. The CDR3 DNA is TGTGCCAGCAGGGGGGGACAGACTCTTGCAGACTACGAGCAGTACTTC.

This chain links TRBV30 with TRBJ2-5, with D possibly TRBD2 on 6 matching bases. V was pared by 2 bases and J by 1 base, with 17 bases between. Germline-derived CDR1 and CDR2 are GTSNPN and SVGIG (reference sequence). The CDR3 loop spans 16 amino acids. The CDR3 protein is CAWSPGLLPAQETQYF. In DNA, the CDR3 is TGTGCCTGGAGTCCAGGACTACTCCCGGCCCAAGAGACCCAGTACTTC. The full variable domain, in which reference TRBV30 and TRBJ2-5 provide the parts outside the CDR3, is SQTIHQWPATLVQPVGSPLSLECTVEGTSNPNLYWYRQAAGRGLQLLFYSVGIGQISSEVPQNLSASRPQDRQFILSSKKLLLSDSGFYLCAWSPGLLPAQETQYFGPGTRLLVL.

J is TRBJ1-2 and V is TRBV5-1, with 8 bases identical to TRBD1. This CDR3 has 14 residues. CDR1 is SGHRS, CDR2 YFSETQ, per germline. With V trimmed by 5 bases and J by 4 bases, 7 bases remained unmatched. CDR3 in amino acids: CASRLGQGGYGYTF. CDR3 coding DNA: TGCGCCAGCAGACTTGGACAGGGAGGCTATGGCTACACCTTC.

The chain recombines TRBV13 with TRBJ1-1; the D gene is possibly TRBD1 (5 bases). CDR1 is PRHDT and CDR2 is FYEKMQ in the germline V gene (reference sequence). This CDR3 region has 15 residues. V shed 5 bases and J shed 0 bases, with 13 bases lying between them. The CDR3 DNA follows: TGTGCCAGCAGCCGGGGGGAGGGGATGAACACTGAAGCTTTCTTT. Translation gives CASSRGEGMNTEAFF.

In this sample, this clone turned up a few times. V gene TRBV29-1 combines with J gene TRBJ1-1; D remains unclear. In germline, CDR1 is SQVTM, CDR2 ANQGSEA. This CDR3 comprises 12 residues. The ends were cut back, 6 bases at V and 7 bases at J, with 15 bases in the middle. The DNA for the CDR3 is TGCAGCGTGGGGAGTTATCCACTTGAAGCTTTCTTT. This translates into CSVGSYPLEAFF.

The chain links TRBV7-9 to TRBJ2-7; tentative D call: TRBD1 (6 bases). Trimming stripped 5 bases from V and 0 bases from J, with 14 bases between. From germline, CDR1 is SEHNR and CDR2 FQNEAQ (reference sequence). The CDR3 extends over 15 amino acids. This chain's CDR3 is CASSGGRTYSYEQYF. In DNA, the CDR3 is TGTGCCAGCAGCGGGGGCAGGACCTACTCCTACGAGCAGTACTTC. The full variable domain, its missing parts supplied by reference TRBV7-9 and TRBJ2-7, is DTGVSQNPRHKITKRGQNVTFRCDPISEHNRLYWYRQTLGQGPEFLTYFQNEAQLEKSRLLSDRFSAERPKGSFSTLEIQRTEQGDSAMYLCASSGGRTYSYEQYFGPGTRLTVT.

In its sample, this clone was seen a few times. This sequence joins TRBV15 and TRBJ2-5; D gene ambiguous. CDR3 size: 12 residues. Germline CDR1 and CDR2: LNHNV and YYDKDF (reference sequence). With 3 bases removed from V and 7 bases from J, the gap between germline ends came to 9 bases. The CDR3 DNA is TGTGCCACCAGCAGCGTCGGTGGGACCCAGTACTTC. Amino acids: CATSSVGGTQYF.

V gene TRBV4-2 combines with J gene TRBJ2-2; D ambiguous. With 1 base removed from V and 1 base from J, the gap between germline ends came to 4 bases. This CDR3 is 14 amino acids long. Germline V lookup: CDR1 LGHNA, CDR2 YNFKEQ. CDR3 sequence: CASSQVLNTGELFF. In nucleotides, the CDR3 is TGTGCCAGCAGCCAAGTATTGAACACCGGGGAGCTGTTTTTT.

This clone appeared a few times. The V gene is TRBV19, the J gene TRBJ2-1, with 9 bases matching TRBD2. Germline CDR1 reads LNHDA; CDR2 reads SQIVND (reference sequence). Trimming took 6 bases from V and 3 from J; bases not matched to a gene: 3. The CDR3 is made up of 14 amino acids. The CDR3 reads CASRTSGIYNEQFF. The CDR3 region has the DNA TGTGCCAGTAGGACTAGCGGAATCTACAATGAGCAGTTCTTC.

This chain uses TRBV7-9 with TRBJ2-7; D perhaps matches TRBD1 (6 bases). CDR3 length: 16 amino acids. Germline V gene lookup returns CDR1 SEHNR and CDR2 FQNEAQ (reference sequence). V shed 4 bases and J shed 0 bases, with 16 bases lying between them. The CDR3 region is CASSYPRGHTSYEQYF. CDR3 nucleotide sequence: TGTGCCAGCAGCTATCCACGGGGACACACCTCCTACGAGCAGTACTTC.

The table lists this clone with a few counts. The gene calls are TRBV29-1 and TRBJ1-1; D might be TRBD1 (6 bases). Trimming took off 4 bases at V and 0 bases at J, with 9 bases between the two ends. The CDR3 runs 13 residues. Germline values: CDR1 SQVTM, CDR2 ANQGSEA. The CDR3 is CSVAGELNTEAFF. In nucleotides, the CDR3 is TGCAGCGTTGCAGGGGAACTGAACACTGAAGCTTTCTTT.

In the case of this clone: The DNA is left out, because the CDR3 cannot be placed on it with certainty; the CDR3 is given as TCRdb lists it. CDR3 protein: CASVDVGEGTDTQYF. The rearrangement joins TRBV21-1 to TRBJ2-3; the table assigns TRBD2, which was not confirmed against the DNA. TRBV21-1 is assigned pseudogene status. The CDR3 sequence runs 15 residues, both termini included.

The CDR3 coding sequence is TGTGCCAGCAGCTTAGTAGACGAGCAGTACTTC. Translation: CASSLVDEQYF. The V call is TRBV7-2, the J call TRBJ2-7; D is uncertain. The CDR3 extends over 11 amino acids. V shed 1 base and J shed 5 bases, with 3 bases lying between them. Germline lookup yields CDR1 SGHTA and CDR2 FQGNSA.

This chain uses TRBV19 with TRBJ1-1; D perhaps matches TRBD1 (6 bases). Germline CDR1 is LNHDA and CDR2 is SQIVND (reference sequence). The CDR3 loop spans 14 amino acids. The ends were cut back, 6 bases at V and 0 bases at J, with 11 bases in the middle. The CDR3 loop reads CASRSRDMNTEAFF. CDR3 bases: TGTGCCAGTAGGTCGAGGGACATGAACACTGAAGCTTTCTTT.

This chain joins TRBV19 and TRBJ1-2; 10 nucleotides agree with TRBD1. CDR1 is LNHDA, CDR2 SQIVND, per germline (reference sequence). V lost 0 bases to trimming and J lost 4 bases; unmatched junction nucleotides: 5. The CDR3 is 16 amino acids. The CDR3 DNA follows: TGTGCCAGTAGTATAGACTCTCGGACAGGGGGCTATGGCTACACCTTC. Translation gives CASSIDSRTGGYGYTF.